Sequencing of this T cell receptor (beta chain) was carried out in a study of OX40 agonist ivuxolimab in advanced cancers. Sequencing was performed with immunoSEQ multiplex PCR; in TCRdb, only in-frame clones are kept and a portion is missing. The table lists some 77,000 clones, 85% to 95% of them singletons. This CDR3 spans 14 amino acids. Trimming pared 1 base from V and 4 bases from J, leaving 11 bases between. Germline CDR1 and CDR2: LGHNA and YNFKEQ. The sequenced sample was CD4+ or CD8+ T cells sorted from blood, obtained in a trial of the OX40 agonist ivuxolimab. The rearrangement links TRBV4-2 to TRBJ2-7; D unclear. The receptor's source is an adult with an advanced solid tumor such as melanoma, head and neck, liver or kidney cancer. CDR3: CASSQGRVGYEQYF. The DNA of the CDR3 is TGTGCCAGCAGCCAAGGGAGAGTCGGGTACGAGCAGTACTTC.